Here is one T cell receptor (beta chain) with its context. The source of the sample is a study of cytotoxic CD8 clonotypes in ibrutinib-treated CLL. The germline CDR1 and CDR2 sequences are SGHKS and YYEKEE (reference sequence). The junction had 3 bases not matched to a gene; V was cut back by 3 bases and J by 2 bases. The CDR3 extends over 14 amino acids. TCRdb's table, derived via immunoSEQ multiplex PCR, lists solely in-frame clones and lacks some. The sample records roughly 330,000 clones, 67% being singletons. Cryopreserved PBMCs yielded about 2.2 micrograms of genomic DNA for TCR beta libraries.

The J gene is TRBJ2-5, the V gene TRBV5-5; 8 bases fit TRBD1. The material was PBMCs, obtained after 36 months of ibrutinib treatment. The TCR sequence derives from a human donor with chronic lymphocytic leukemia. CDR3 DNA sequence: TGTGCCAGCAGCTCCGGACAGGGTCAAGAGACCCAGTACTTC. This gives the protein CASSSGQGQETQYF.